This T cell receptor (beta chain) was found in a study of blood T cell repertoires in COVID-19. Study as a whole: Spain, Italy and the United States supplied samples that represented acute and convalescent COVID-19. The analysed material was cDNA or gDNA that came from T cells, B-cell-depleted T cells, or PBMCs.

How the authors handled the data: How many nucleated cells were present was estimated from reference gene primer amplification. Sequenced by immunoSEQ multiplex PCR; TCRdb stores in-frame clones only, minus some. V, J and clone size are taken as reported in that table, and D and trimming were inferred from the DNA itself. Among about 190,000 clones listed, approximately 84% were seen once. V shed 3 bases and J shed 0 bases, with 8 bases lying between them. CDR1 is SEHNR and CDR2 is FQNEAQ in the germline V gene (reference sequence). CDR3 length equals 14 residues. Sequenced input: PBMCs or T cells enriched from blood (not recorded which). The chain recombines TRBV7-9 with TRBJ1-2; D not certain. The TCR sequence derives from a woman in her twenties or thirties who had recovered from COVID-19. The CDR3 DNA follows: TGTGCCAGCAGCTTTACAGAAGCTAACTATGGCTACACCTTC. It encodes CASSFTEANYGYTF.